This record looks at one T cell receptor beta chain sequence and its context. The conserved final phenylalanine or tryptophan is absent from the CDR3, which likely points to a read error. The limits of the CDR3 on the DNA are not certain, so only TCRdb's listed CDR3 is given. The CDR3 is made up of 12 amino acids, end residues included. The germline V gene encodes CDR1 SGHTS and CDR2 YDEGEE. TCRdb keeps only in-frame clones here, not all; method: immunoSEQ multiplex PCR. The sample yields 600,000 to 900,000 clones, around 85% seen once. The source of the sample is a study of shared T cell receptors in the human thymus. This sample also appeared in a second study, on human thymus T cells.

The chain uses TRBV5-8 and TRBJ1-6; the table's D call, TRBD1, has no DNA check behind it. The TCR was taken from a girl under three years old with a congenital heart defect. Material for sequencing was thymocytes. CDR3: CASSLVGDSFYS.